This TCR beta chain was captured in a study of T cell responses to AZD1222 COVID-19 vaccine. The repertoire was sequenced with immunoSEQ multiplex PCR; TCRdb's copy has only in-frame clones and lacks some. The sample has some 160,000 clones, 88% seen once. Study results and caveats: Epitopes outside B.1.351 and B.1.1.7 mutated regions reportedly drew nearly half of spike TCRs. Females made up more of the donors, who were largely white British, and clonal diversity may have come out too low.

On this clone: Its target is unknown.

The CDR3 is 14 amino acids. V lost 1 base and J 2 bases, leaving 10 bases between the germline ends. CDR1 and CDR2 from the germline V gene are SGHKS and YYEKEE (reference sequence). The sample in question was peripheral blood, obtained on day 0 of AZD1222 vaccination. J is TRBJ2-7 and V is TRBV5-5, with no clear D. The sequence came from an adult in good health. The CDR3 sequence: CASSLLGLTYEQYF. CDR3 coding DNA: TGTGCCAGCAGCTTGCTGGGTTTAACCTACGAGCAGTACTTC.